These T cell receptor beta chains were read from a single sample in a study of shared T cell receptors in the human thymus. Clones were read by immunoSEQ multiplex PCR, and TCRdb kept only the in-frame ones, dropping some. This sample yields some 720,000 clones, of which roughly 90% are seen a single time; 0.01% belongs to the top ten. In addition, the sample was reused for a study of human thymus T cells.

Specimen: thymocytes. The receptors originated from a boy under three years old with a congenital heart defect. CDR3s include the opening cysteine and the closing phenylalanine or tryptophan. Fields, in order: CDR3 DNA, CDR3 protein, V gene, D gene, clone size, J gene. A D gene is named only where the DNA matches it firmly. Expanded clones are given a class, and other clones once, few, many or no size at all.

TGTGCCAGCAGCCGTTACAGAGGACTAGCCTATGGCTACACCTTC | CASSRYRGLAYGYTF | TRBV14 | . | . | TRBJ1-2
TGCGCCAGCAGCCAACGGTCCGGGACTAGGGCTGCTAGCTCCTACAATGAGCAGTTCTTC | CASSQRSGTRAASSYNEQFF | TRBV4-3 | TRBD2 | . | TRBJ2-1
TGTGCCAGCAGCCAGACCGGGACTAGCGGAAACTACAATGAGCAGTTCTTC | CASSQTGTSGNYNEQFF | TRBV7-2 | TRBD2 | few | TRBJ2-1
TGCAGCGTTGGAAAGAACCGGTTTCTAGCGGGATACGCAGATACGCAGTATTTT | CSVGKNRFLAGYADTQYF | TRBV29-1 | TRBD2 | . | TRBJ2-3
TGTGCCAGCAGACCCGGACAGCGGCACCGCAATCAGCCCCAGCATTTT | CASRPGQRHRNQPQHF | TRBV2 | . | . | TRBJ1-5
TGTGCCAGCAGCCCTCTATATCCCCTGGGCCCGTTGGAGCAGTTCTTC | CASSPLYPLGPLEQFF | TRBV27 | . | . | TRBJ2-1
TGTGCCAGCAGCTGTCCCGGGACTAGCGGGAAGAGACAAGGAGATACGCAGTATTTT | CASSCPGTSGKRQGDTQYF | TRBV21-1 | . | . | TRBJ2-3
TGTGCCAGCAGTCCCTTTGGCCCGCGGGCGGGGCAGTATTTT | CASSPFGPRAGQYF | TRBV28 | . | . | TRBJ2-3
TGTGCCAGCAGCCTCCTAGCGGGAGTTGGGCAGTACTTC | CASSLLAGVGQYF | TRBV5-6 | TRBD2 | few | TRBJ2-7
TGTGCCAGCAGCCCGAAGCGGGAGCTGTACAATGAGCAGTTCTTC | CASSPKRELYNEQFF | TRBV5-8 | TRBD2 | . | TRBJ2-1
TGCGCCAGCAGCCACCTAAATCGAGGAGGGTACGAGCAGTACTTC | CASSHLNRGGYEQYF | TRBV4-3 | . | . | TRBJ2-7
TGTGCCAGCTCACCCGGGACTAGCGGGGAGGAGCAGTACTTC | CASSPGTSGEEQYF | TRBV18 | TRBD2 | . | TRBJ2-7
TGTGCCAGCAGCTTTTCCCCCTTGGAGACCCAGTACTTC | CASSFSPLETQYF | TRBV7-9 | . | . | TRBJ2-5
TGTGCCAGCAGTACCACAGGGGGGCCTTCCTATGGCTACACCTTC | CASSTTGGPSYGYTF | TRBV6-6 | TRBD1 | . | TRBJ1-2
TGTGCCAGCAGCAAAGGGGGTGCGGCAGGGGGCGGGACTGAAGCTTTCTTT | CASSKGGAAGGGTEAFF | TRBV21-1 | . | once | TRBJ1-1
TGCGCCAGCAGCCAAGAAGGTGGGACTAGCGTAGATTCCACAGATACGCAGTATTTT | CASSQEGGTSVDSTDTQYF | TRBV4-1 | TRBD2 | . | TRBJ2-3
TGTGCCAGCAGCTTGGACAGGGAGCAGTACTTC | CASSLDREQYF | TRBV5-4 | . | . | TRBJ2-5
TGTGCCAGTAGTCCCGCAGACAGGCAAGTCACAGATACGCAGTATTTT | CASSPADRQVTDTQYF | TRBV19 | . | . | TRBJ2-3
TGTGCCAGCCTAGGGGACAGAACGAGAAACTCCTATGGCTACACCTTC | CASLGDRTRNSYGYTF | TRBV18 | TRBD1 | . | TRBJ1-2
TGTGCCAGCAGCCGGCTGACTGGGACTAGCGGGAGGGCCGAAGATACGCAGTATTTT | CASSRLTGTSGRAEDTQYF | TRBV14 | TRBD2 | . | TRBJ2-3
TGTGCCAGCAGGGATTGGGGGGTCACAGATACGCAGTATTTT | CASRDWGVTDTQYF | TRBV28 | . | . | TRBJ2-3
TGCGCCAGCAGCCAAGCTCTTCTTGGGACAGACCGTGGGGTGAACACTGAAGCTTTCTTT | CASSQALLGTDRGVNTEAFF | TRBV4-3 | TRBD1 | . | TRBJ1-1
TGTGCCAGCAGCTTGGTGGGGACTAGCGGGACTACCAAAAACATTCAGTACTTC | CASSLVGTSGTTKNIQYF | TRBV5-4 | TRBD2 | . | TRBJ2-4
TGCGCCAGCAGCTCGAGGTCGGGACAGATATACGAGCAGTACTTC | CASSSRSGQIYEQYF | TRBV5-1 | TRBD1 | . | TRBJ2-7
TGCAGCGTTCCTTCTCCGGGACAGGGTAAAGAAAAACTGTTTTTT | CSVPSPGQGKEKLFF | TRBV29-1 | TRBD1 | . | TRBJ1-4
TGTGCCAGCAGTCCCGGACAGGAGAACTATGGCTACACCTTC | CASSPGQENYGYTF | TRBV6-5 | TRBD1 | . | TRBJ1-2
TGTGCCAGTGGACTAGCGGGAGTCAAAAACATTCAGTACTTC | CASGLAGVKNIQYF | TRBV2 | TRBD2 | . | TRBJ2-4
TGTGCCAGCAGCTTAGGCCCCCAGGGTTCAGATACGCAGTATTTT | CASSLGPQGSDTQYF | TRBV7-2 | . | . | TRBJ2-3
TGTGCCAGCTCCCGACGGGGACAGGGCCCCTACGAGCAGTACTTC | CASSRRGQGPYEQYF | TRBV18 | TRBD1 | . | TRBJ2-7
TGTGCCTGGAGTGCCAAGAAGGACAGGGACGAAAAACTGTTTTTT | CAWSAKKDRDEKLFF | TRBV30 | TRBD1 | . | TRBJ1-4
TGCGCCAGCAGCCCCCAACCGGGACTAGCGGGAGTAGATTGCACAGATACGCAGTATTTT | CASSPQPGLAGVDCTDTQYF | TRBV4-3 | TRBD2 | . | TRBJ2-3
TGTGCCAGCAGTGAATGGGGCGGGAGGGGGCTCGGGACCCAGTACTTC | CASSEWGGRGLGTQYF | TRBV27 | TRBD2 | . | TRBJ2-5
TGTGCCATCAGTGAAGAACTAGCGAAAGCATCGCCCTACAATGAGCAGTTCTTC | CAISEELAKASPYNEQFF | TRBV10-3 | TRBD2 | . | TRBJ2-1